This T cell receptor (beta chain) was recovered during a study of PD-1 blockade in classical Hodgkin lymphoma. Produced via immunoSEQ multiplex PCR; TCRdb's table is partial and in-frame only. The data contain tens of thousands of clones, 94% of them singletons. Overall study results and limits: Healthy donors were reported to have higher baseline TCR diversity than newly diagnosed patients. Although disease activity or prior therapy may be involved, causes of the repertoire differences remain undefined.

Details on this clone: Its antigen is undetermined.

Regarding time point: newly diagnosed, previously untreated cHL patient sample. The authors used newly diagnosed, untreated classical Hodgkin lymphoma PBMCs as comparison. Germline values: CDR1 SEHNR, CDR2 FQNEAQ (reference sequence). This CDR3 comprises 12 residues. The V gene lost 4 bases and the J gene lost 3 bases, with 7 bases spanning the gap. This sequence originates from a human donor with classical Hodgkin lymphoma. The rearrangement uses TRBV7-9 and TRBJ2-7; D unresolved. Sample: peripheral blood mononuclear cells (PBMCs). For the CDR3, the DNA is TGTGCCAGCAGCTCGGAGTACTACGAGCAGTACTTC. As protein: CASSSEYYEQYF.